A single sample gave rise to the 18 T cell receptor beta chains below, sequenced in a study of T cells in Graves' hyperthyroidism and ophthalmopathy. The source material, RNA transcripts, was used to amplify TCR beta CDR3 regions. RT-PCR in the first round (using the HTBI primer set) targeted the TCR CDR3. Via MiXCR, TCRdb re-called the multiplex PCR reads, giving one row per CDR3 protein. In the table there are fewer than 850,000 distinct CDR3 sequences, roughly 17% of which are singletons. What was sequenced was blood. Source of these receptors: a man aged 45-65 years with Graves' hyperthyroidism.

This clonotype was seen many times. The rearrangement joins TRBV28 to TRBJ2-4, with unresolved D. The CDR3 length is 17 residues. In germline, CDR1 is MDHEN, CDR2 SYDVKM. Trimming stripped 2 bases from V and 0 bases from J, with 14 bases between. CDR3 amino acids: CASSLTPGTLAKNIQYF. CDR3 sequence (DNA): TGTGCCAGCAGTTTAACTCCAGGAACCCTAGCCAAAAACATTCAGTACTTC.

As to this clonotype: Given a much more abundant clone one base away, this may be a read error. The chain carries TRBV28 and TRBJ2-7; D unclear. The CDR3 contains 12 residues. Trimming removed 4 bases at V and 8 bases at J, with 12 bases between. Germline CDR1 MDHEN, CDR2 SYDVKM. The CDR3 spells CASSWAIGKQYF. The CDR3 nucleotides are TGTGCCAGCAGTTGGGCGATAGGCAAGCAGTACTTC.

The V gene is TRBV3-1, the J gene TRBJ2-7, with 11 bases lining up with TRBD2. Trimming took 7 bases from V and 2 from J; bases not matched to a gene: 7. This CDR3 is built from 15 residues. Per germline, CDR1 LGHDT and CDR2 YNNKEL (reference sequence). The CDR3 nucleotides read TGTGCCAGCATCCCATTAGCGGGAGGGGCCTACGAGCAGTACTTC. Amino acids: CASIPLAGGAYEQYF.

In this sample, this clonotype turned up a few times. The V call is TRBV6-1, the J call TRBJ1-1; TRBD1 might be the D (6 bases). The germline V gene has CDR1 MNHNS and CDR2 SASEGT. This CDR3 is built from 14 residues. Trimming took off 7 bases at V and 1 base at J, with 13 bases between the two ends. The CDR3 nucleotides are TGTGCCAGCAAACCAGGGGAACCGAACACTGAAGCTTTCTTT. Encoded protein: CASKPGEPNTEAFF.

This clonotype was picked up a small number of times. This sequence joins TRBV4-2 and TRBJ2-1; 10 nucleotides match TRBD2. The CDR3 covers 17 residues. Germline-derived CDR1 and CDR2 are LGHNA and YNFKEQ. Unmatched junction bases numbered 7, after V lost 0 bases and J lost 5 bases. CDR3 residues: CASSQDSSGGFNNEQFF. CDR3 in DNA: TGTGCCAGCAGCCAAGATTCTAGCGGGGGCTTTAACAATGAGCAGTTCTTC.

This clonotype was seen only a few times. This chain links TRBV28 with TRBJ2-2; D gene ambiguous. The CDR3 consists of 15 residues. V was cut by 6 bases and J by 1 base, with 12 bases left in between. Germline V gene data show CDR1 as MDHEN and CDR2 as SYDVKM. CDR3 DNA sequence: TGTGCCAGCAGGTGGACCTCGATGAACACCGGGGAGCTGTTTTTT. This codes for CASRWTSMNTGELFF.

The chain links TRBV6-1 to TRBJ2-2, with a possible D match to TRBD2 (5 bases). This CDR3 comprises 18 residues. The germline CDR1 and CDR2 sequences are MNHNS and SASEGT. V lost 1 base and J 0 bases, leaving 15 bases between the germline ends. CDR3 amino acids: CASSEVLWETANTGELFF. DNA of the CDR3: TGTGCCAGCAGTGAAGTGTTATGGGAGACCGCGAACACCGGGGAGCTGTTTTTT.

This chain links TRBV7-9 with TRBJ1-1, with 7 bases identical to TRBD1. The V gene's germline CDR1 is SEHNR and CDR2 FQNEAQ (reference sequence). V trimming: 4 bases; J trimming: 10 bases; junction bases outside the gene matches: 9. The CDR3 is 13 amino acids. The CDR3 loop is CASSYRQGARAFF. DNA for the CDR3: TGTGCCAGCAGCTACAGACAGGGAGCGAGAGCTTTCTTT.

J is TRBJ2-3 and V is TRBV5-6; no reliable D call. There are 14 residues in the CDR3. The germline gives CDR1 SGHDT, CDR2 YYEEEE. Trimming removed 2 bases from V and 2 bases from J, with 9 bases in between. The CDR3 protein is CASSLPGVTDTQYF. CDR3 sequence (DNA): TGTGCCAGCAGCTTACCCGGAGTCACAGATACGCAGTATTTT.

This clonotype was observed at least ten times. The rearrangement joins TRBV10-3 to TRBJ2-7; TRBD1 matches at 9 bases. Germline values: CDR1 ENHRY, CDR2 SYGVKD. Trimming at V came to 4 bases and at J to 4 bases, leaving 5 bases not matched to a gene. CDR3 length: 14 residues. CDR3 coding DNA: TGTGCCATCAGTGTTTCGGACAGGGGATACGAGCAGTACTTC. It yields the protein CAISVSDRGYEQYF.

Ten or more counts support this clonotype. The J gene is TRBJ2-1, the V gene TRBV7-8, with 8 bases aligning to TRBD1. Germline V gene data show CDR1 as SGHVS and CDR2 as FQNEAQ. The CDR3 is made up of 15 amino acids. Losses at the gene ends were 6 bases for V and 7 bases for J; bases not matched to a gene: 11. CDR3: CASRPIRDRGNEQFF. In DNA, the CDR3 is TGTGCCAGCAGACCTATTCGCGACAGGGGAAATGAGCAGTTCTTC.

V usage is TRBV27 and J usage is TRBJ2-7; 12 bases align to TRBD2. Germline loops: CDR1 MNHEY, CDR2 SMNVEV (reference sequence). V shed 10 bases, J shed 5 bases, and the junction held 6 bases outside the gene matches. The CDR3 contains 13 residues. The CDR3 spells CATASGRGHEQYF. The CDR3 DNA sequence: TGTGCCACCGCTAGCGGGAGGGGTCACGAGCAGTACTTC.

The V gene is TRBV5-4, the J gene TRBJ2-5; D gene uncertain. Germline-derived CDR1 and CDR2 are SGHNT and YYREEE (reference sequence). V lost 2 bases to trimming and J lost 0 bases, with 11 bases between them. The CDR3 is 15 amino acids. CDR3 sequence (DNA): TGTGCCAGCAGCTTAGCCCAGCAGAACCAAGAGACCCAGTACTTC. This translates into CASSLAQQNQETQYF.

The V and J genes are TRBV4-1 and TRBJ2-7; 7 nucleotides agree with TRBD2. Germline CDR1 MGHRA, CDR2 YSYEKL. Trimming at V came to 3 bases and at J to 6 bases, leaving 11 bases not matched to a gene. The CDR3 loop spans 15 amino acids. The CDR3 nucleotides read TGCGCCAGCAGCCAGCAGCGGGATCGCGGCGGCGAGCAGTACTTC. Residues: CASSQQRDRGGEQYF.

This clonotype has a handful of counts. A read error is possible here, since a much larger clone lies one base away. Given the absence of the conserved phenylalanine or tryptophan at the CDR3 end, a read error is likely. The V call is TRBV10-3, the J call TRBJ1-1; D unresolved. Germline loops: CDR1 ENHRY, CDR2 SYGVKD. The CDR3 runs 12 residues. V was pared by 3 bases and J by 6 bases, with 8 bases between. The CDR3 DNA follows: TGTGCCATCAGTGATATGACGGCTGAAGCTTTCCTT. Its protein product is CAISDMTAEAFL.

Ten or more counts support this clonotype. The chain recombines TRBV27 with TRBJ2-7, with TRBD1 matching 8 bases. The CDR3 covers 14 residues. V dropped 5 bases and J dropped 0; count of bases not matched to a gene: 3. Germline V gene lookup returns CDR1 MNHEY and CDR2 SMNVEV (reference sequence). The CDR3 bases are TGTGCCAGCAGTGACAGGGGAATCTCCTACGAGCAGTACTTC. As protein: CASSDRGISYEQYF.

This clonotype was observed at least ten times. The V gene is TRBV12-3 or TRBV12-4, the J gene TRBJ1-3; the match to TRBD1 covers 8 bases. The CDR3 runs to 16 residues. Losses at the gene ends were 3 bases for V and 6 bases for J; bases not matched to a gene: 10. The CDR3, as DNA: TGTGCCAGCAGTTTTGGACAGGGAGTACGCGAAAACACCATATATTTT. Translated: CASSFGQGVRENTIYF.

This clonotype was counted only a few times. The CDR3: CASSSGGSTEAFF. DNA for the CDR3: TGCGCCAGCAGCTCGGGGGGCAGTACTGAAGCTTTCTTT. The rearrangement uses TRBV5-1 and TRBJ1-1, with D possibly being TRBD1 (6 bases). The CDR3 extends over 13 amino acids. Trimming took off 3 bases at V and 5 bases at J, with 11 bases between the two ends. Germline CDR1 and CDR2: SGHRS and YFSETQ.